This T cell receptor beta chain was recorded in a study of breast tumors, draining lymph nodes, adjacent tissues. Samples came from axillary lymph nodes draining the breast cancer. The CDR3 runs to 12 residues. V lost 3 bases and J 4 bases, leaving 4 bases between the germline ends. Germline V gives CDR1 MDHEN, CDR2 SYDVKM. Study results and limitations: That most tumor T cells come from lymph nodes remained unproven. Tumor TCR diversity was below lymph nodes but above nontumor tissue.

This clonotype was found once. Its antigen is unidentified. Using its own MiXCR run on the multiplex PCR reads, TCRdb lists one record per CDR3 protein. The data contain some 120,000 distinct CDR3 sequences, 21% of them singletons. Sequencing was carried out using axillary lymph node tissue. This TCR was recovered from a female donor with breast cancer. Some clones in this sample may be carry-over from other donors' samples. This chain connects TRBV28 to TRBJ1-3; D not certain. In DNA form, the CDR3 reads TGTGCCAGCAGTTTCCCGGGAAACACCATATATTTT. Residues: CASSFPGNTIYF.